This is a list of T cell receptor beta chains from one sample in a study of T cell repertoires in cytomegalovirus infection. One entry per CDR3 protein results from TCRdb running MiXCR on the reads. In the table there are hundreds of thousands of distinct CDR3 sequences, 30% to 35% of which are singletons. Which antigens these TCRs recognize remains unknown. This sample comprised cultured PBMCs, obtained from culture after CMV antigen stimulation. Receptors originate from a human donor in good health (CMV status not recorded). Some clones in this sample may be carry-over from other donors' samples. The conserved cysteine and the conserved F or W are not part of the CDR3 here. Fields, in order: J gene, V gene, CDR3 protein.

>TRBJ1-1|TRBV4-1
ASSLAGSMNTEAF
>TRBJ2-7|TRBV30
AWSGGSSYEQY
>TRBJ1-1|TRBV7-2
ASSSTPRRRENTEAF
>TRBJ2-5|TRBV7-2
ASSLGTSGRATETQY
>TRBJ1-1|TRBV4-3
ASSQRGSTEAF
>TRBJ1-6|TRBV4-3
ASSQEVTGPTLH
>TRBJ1-1|TRBV2
ASSQRGGKRDTEAF
>TRBJ1-1|TRBV11-2
ASSLRLGRTNTEAF
>TRBJ2-3|TRBV7-3
ASSLEMVVVAVRGSDTQY
>TRBJ2-7|TRBV4-3
ASSQSPGTGNEQY
>TRBJ2-7|TRBV13
ASSFPAESYEQY
>TRBJ2-4|TRBV29-1
SVGGGSFLAKNIQY
>TRBJ2-1|TRBV5-1
ASSLGPGTSLNEQF
>TRBJ1-4|TRBV12-3/TRBV12-4
ASSDSPSNEKLF
>TRBJ2-1|TRBV28
ASSLTLGRGDEQF
>TRBJ2-5|TRBV11-3
ASSLGSAGGETQY
>TRBJ1-1|TRBV12-3/TRBV12-4
ASLKTGGNTEAF
>TRBJ1-1|TRBV19
ASTPMTGASEAF
>TRBJ2-3|TRBV2
ASGTPPSTDTQY
>TRBJ1-5|TRBV4-1
ASSQGQGRSQH
>TRBJ2-1|TRBV19
ASSMTAINEQF
>TRBJ1-4|TRBV5-4
ASSLGSQGVPVNEKLF
>TRBJ1-4|TRBV19
ASSGSNEKLF
>TRBJ2-5|TRBV10-3
AITREYQETQY
>TRBJ2-3|TRBV6-8
ASSYWGVGDTQY
>TRBJ2-5|TRBV20-1
SARDRRTGRETQY
>TRBJ2-1|TRBV7-2
ASSLVGGLPEQF
>TRBJ2-7|TRBV7-2
ASSLVRLYEQY
>TRBJ2-3|TRBV19
ASSILDASTDTQY
>TRBJ2-5|TRBV5-6
ASSPRPRWEETQY
>TRBJ2-2|TRBV7-8
ASSPPVGVNTGELF
>TRBJ2-1|TRBV4-2
ASSANTGTNYNEQF
>TRBJ2-1|TRBV19
ASTPGRPYNEQF
>TRBJ2-2|TRBV24-1
ATTGTSGTRTGELF
>TRBJ2-7|TRBV7-2
ASSTRTSGRSYEQY
>TRBJ2-1|TRBV2
ASSELPQGLYNEQF
>TRBJ2-1|TRBV14
ASSTRGYEQF
>TRBJ2-1|TRBV10-3
AISPGQSVHNEQF
>TRBJ2-7|TRBV28
ASRTISYEQY
>TRBJ2-3|TRBV7-3
ASSAAILAGGTDTQY
>TRBJ1-2|TRBV7-2
ASSLGREVLHT
>TRBJ2-1|TRBV11-2
ASSLVAQNNEQF